This TCR beta chain was sequenced in a study of CD8+CD57+ T cells in acquired aplastic anemia. Sequencing was done on patients that had shown CD8+CD57+ cell expansion by flow cytometry. The template used for profiling TCR beta VDJ and CDR3 was genomic DNA. TCRdb reanalysed the reads using MiXCR and keeps one entry per CDR3 protein. The profile shows approximately 190,000 distinct CDR3 sequences, more than 45% of them singletons. V shed 1 base and J shed 1 base, with 14 bases lying between them. Germline V gives CDR1 DFQATT, CDR2 SNEGSKA (reference sequence). This CDR3 spans 15 amino acids. The chain uses TRBV20-1 and TRBJ2-7; unclear D gene. Sequencing was performed on sorted CD4+, CD8+, or CD8+CD57+ T cells (not recorded which) from PBMCs. This sequence originates from a human donor with aplastic anemia. The CDR3 sequence is CSARGDRGSSYEQYF. The CDR3 bases are TGCAGTGCTAGAGGCGACCGAGGCAGTTCCTACGAGCAGTACTTC.